Sequencing of this TCR beta chain was carried out in a study of radiotherapy plus CTLA-4 blockade in lung cancer. Study background: Roughly 17% of patients responded objectively, and roughly 30% achieved disease control. Study-wide points: Increased serum interferon-beta after radiation also reportedly predicted response strongly. Clones derived from tumor TCRs expanded in blood after radiotherapy plus ipilimumab.

The ends were cut back, 2 bases at V and 3 bases at J, with 13 bases in the middle. Germline CDR1 is SGHAT and CDR2 is FQDESV (reference sequence). CDR3 length equals 15 residues. Clones were read by immunoSEQ multiplex PCR, and TCRdb kept only the in-frame ones, dropping some. The table includes fewer than 40,000 clones, less than 75% detected once. This clone was recorded only once. As yet, its antigen is unknown. The receptor comes from a human donor with non-small cell lung cancer whose response to radiotherapy plus ipilimumab could not be evaluated. The sequences come from peripheral blood, collected from a patient treated with radiotherapy plus ipilimumab. The rearrangement uses TRBV11-1 and TRBJ1-1, with D perhaps TRBD1 (5 bases). The CDR3 loop is CASSLIMGGDTEAFF. The CDR3 DNA reads as TGTGCCAGCAGCTTAATAATGGGAGGGGACACTGAAGCTTTCTTT.